These 31 T cell receptor beta chains originate from one sample sequenced in a study of T cell repertoires in cytomegalovirus infection. No antigen is known for these receptors. MiXCR, run by TCRdb on the reads, gives a single entry per CDR3 protein. The sample shows tens of thousands of distinct CDR3 sequences, 20% of them seen only once. This specimen consisted of CD8+ T cells from cultured PBMCs, obtained from culture after CMV antigen stimulation. These receptors all come from a human donor in good health (CMV status not recorded). Some clones in this sample may be carry-over from other donors' samples.

Turning to this clonotype: This may be a read error, as it is one base from a much larger clone. CDR3 DNA sequence: TGTGTCAGCAGCTTACGGGGGGCGGAGAGAAACACCATATATTTT. It encodes CVSSLRGAERNTIYF. The chain has TRBV7-6 and TRBJ1-3; TRBD1 might be the D (6 bases). The CDR3 extends over 15 amino acids. Germline-derived CDR1 and CDR2 are SGHVS and FNYEAQ.

Many counts were recorded for this clonotype. The chain couples TRBV4-1 to TRBJ1-5; D perhaps matches TRBD1 (5 bases). Germline V gene lookup returns CDR1 MGHRA and CDR2 YSYEKL. The V and J ends lost 0 bases and 4 bases respectively, with 13 bases between them. The CDR3 extends over 16 amino acids. The DNA of the CDR3 is TGCGCCAGCAGCCAAGATCCCGGGGCCGGAAATCAGCCCCAGCATTTT. Protein sequence: CASSQDPGAGNQPQHF.

The chain joins TRBV7-2 to TRBJ2-3, with 12 positions matching TRBD2. The length of the CDR3 is 15 residues. V lost 5 bases to trimming and J lost 5 bases; unmatched junction nucleotides: 5. CDR1 and CDR2 from the germline V gene are SGHTA and FQGNSA. The CDR3 region is CASSTTSGGLDTQYF. CDR3 sequence (DNA): TGTGCCAGCAGCACGACTAGCGGGGGTTTAGATACGCAGTATTTT.

The CDR3 sequence is CASSSRDRVFNEQFF. CDR3 nucleotide sequence: TGTGCCAGCAGCTCCCGGGACAGGGTATTCAATGAGCAGTTCTTC. The J gene is TRBJ2-1, the V gene TRBV7-2; 9 bases map to TRBD1. There are 15 residues in the CDR3. Germline assignment: CDR1 SGHTA and CDR2 FQGNSA. V gave up 4 bases and J gave up 6 bases; unmatched junction bases: 7.

This sequence joins TRBV7-9 and TRBJ1-1; perhaps TRBD1 as D (6 bases). Between the trimmed V and J ends, which lost 6 bases and 8 bases, there was a span of 19 bases. The CDR3 has 14 residues. Germline assignment: CDR1 SEHNR and CDR2 FQNEAQ (reference sequence). CDR3 sequence (DNA): TGTGCCAGCAGGGGTTCCGGGGGGGGCTCAGAAGCTTTCTTT. Amino acid sequence: CASRGSGGGSEAFF.

This clonotype ranks as medium-sized. V is TRBV12-3 or TRBV12-4 and J is TRBJ2-3; the D gene is possibly TRBD2 (5 bases). There are 12 residues in the CDR3. The V end lost 3 bases, the J end lost 4 bases, and 5 bases lay between the germline ends. In DNA, the CDR3 is TGTGCCAGCAGTTTCGGGGCAGATACGCAGTATTTT. It yields the protein CASSFGADTQYF.

This clonotype was observed many times. The chain uses TRBV7-2 and TRBJ2-5; D uncertain. Germline V CDR1 and CDR2: SGHTA, FQGNSA. This CDR3 contains 17 residues. The V and J ends lost 0 bases and 4 bases respectively, with 18 bases between them. CDR3 DNA sequence: TGTGCCAGCAGCTTAGCGGTCCTCTCGGGTTTAGGAGAGACCCAGTACTTC. Its translation: CASSLAVLSGLGETQYF.

This clonotype was counted a single time. The chain joins TRBV27 to TRBJ2-7, with D possibly TRBD2 on 5 matching bases. The CDR3 is made up of 14 amino acids. CDR1 and CDR2 from the germline V gene are MNHEY and SMNVEV (reference sequence). V lost 3 bases to trimming and J lost 4 bases, with 13 bases between them. Written as DNA, the CDR3 is TGTGCCAGCAGTTTCCGGAGGCCGGAGTACGAGCAGTACTTC. Translation gives CASSFRRPEYEQYF.

This clonotype turned up a few times. CDR3 in amino acids: CASSVTREQYF. As DNA, the CDR3 is TGTGCCAGCAGCGTTACTCGGGAGCAGTACTTC. This chain uses TRBV2 with TRBJ2-7; D gene ambiguous. Per the germline V gene, CDR1 is SNHLY and CDR2 is FYNNEI. This CDR3 region has 11 residues. V lost 6 bases to trimming and J lost 7 bases, with 10 bases between them.

This clonotype has only a few counts. The rearrangement links TRBV27 to TRBJ1-1; D remains ambiguous. Germline V lookup: CDR1 MNHEY, CDR2 SMNVEV (reference sequence). Trimming cost V 7 bases and J 6 bases, with 18 bases left between them. This CDR3 is 14 amino acids long. The CDR3 is CASTYAAGYPEAFF. For the CDR3, the DNA is TGTGCCAGCACCTACGCGGCGGGGTACCCTGAAGCTTTCTTT.

In its sample, this clonotype was seen many times. The chain uses TRBV7-8 and TRBJ2-7; tentatively, D is TRBD1 or TRBD2 (5 bases each). Germline V lookup: CDR1 SGHVS, CDR2 FQNEAQ. This CDR3 is built from 13 residues. V was clipped by 5 bases and J by 3 bases, with 11 bases between them. The CDR3 here is CASSPGPRYEQYF. For the CDR3, the DNA is TGTGCCAGCAGCCCGGGACCTCGCTACGAGCAGTACTTC.

This clonotype was picked up one time. The genes are TRBV7-6 and TRBJ2-2; no clear D gene. Trimming removed 5 bases at V and 3 bases at J, with 16 bases between. The CDR3 runs 16 residues. Germline V gene sequence: CDR1 SGHVS, CDR2 FNYEAQ. CDR3 amino acids: CASSLIQDSDTGELFF. CDR3 in DNA: TGTGCCAGCAGCCTAATCCAAGACTCGGACACCGGGGAGCTGTTTTTT. The complete variable domain, with remaining parts taken from reference TRBV7-6 and TRBJ2-2, reads GAGVSQSPRYKVTKRGQDVALRCDPISGHVSLYWYRQALGQGPEFLTYFNYEAQQDKSGLPNDRFSAERPEGSISTLTIQRTEQRDSAMYRCASSLIQDSDTGELFFGEGSRLTVL.

Points on this clonotype: At one of its ends the junction is not consistent with the germline gene, which may arise from a read error. The chain employs TRBV7-8 and TRBJ2-5, with 9 bases fitting TRBD1. CDR3 length equals 16 residues. Germline CDR1 is SGHVS and CDR2 is FQNEAQ. Written as DNA, the CDR3 is TGTGCCACCAGCCGCTGGGGACAGGGAAGACCAGAGACCCAGTACTTC. It yields the protein CATSRWGQGRPETQYF.

The chain has TRBV7-2 and TRBJ2-1; D possibly corresponds to TRBD2 (6 bases). The CDR3 contains 16 residues. Per the germline V gene, CDR1 is SGHTA and CDR2 is FQGNSA. Between the trimmed V and J ends, which lost 5 bases and 5 bases, there was a span of 19 bases. The CDR3: CASSPRRASAHNEQFF. DNA for the CDR3: TGTGCCAGCAGCCCCCGGCGAGCTAGCGCCCACAATGAGCAGTTCTTC.

This clonotype was counted a few times. The J gene is TRBJ2-5, the V gene TRBV20-1; 8 bases agree with TRBD2. V was clipped by 0 bases and J by 2 bases; unmatched bases: 11. Germline lookup yields CDR1 DFQATT and CDR2 SNEGSKA (reference sequence). The CDR3 totals 17 residues. This chain's CDR3 is CSARDTMRGGLQETQYF. DNA for the CDR3: TGCAGTGCTAGAGATACGATGCGCGGGGGGCTACAAGAGACCCAGTACTTC.

J is TRBJ1-6 and V is TRBV12-3 or TRBV12-4; D not resolved. The CDR3 loop spans 13 amino acids. The V end was cut by 4 bases, the J end by 7 bases, with 8 bases between. The CDR3 sequence: CASSWGWNSPLHF. DNA of the CDR3: TGTGCCAGCAGTTGGGGATGGAATTCACCCCTCCACTTT.

The chain combines TRBV7-8 with TRBJ1-5; TRBD1 matches at 7 bases. Germline V gives CDR1 SGHVS, CDR2 FQNEAQ. The trim removed 5 bases at V and 0 bases at J, leaving 7 bases unmatched. The CDR3 length is 16 residues. The DNA for the CDR3 is TGTGCCAGCAGCGACAGGACAGGAGTTAGCAATCAGCCCCAGCATTTT. This gives the protein CASSDRTGVSNQPQHF. The full variable domain, with the rest looked up from reference TRBV7-8 and TRBJ1-5, is GAGVSQSPRYKVAKRGQDVALRCDPISGHVSLFWYQQALGQGPEFLTYFQNEAQLDKSGLPSDRFFAERPEGSVSTLKIQRTQQEDSAVYLCASSDRTGVSNQPQHFGDGTRLSIL.

The V call is TRBV7-6, the J call TRBJ2-2, with D uncertain. Trimming pared 1 base from V and 1 base from J, leaving 4 bases between. CDR3 length equals 14 residues. Germline loops: CDR1 SGHVS, CDR2 FNYEAQ. The CDR3 DNA reads as TGTGCCAGCAGCTTAGGGCAGAACACCGGGGAGCTGTTTTTT. Its translation: CASSLGQNTGELFF.

The J gene is TRBJ1-6, the V gene TRBV7-2; D possibly corresponds to TRBD1 (6 bases). The CDR3 has 17 amino acids. CDR1 is SGHTA and CDR2 is FQGNSA in the germline V gene. V lost 4 bases and J lost 1, with 14 bases in between. Here the CDR3 DNA reads TGTGCCAGCAGCTCTACAGGGCGAGGTTCCTATAATTCACCCCTCCACTTT. Protein product: CASSSTGRGSYNSPLHF.

The chain joins TRBV7-2 to TRBJ2-3, with TRBD2 identical over 11 bases. V lost 5 bases and J lost 2; bases outside the gene matches: 6. The CDR3 totals 16 residues. Germline CDR1 SGHTA, CDR2 FQGNSA. The CDR3 DNA is TGTGCCAGCAGCCAAAGACTAGCGGGGCCCACAGATACGCAGTATTTT. Amino acid sequence: CASSQRLAGPTDTQYF.

This clonotype was observed a handful of times. The gene calls are TRBV7-9 and TRBJ2-7; the D is unclear. Germline V gene data show CDR1 as SEHNR and CDR2 as FQNEAQ (reference sequence). The CDR3 is made up of 12 amino acids. V lost 4 bases and J 9 bases, leaving 13 bases between the germline ends. CDR3 loop: CASSSDGVGQYF. The CDR3 DNA sequence: TGTGCCAGCAGCTCCGATGGTGTTGGGCAGTACTTC.

This clonotype has more than one count but fewer than ten. The chain recombines TRBV6-6 with TRBJ1-1; D gene uncertain. The CDR3 sequence is 15 residues long. Trimming took 3 bases from V and 5 from J, leaving 16 bases between them. Germline loops: CDR1 MNHNY, CDR2 SVGAGI (reference sequence). The CDR3 bases are TGTGCCAGCAGTTATGATGGGGAACGGAAAACTGAAGCTTTCTTT. It translates to CASSYDGERKTEAFF.

The gene calls are TRBV12-3 or TRBV12-4 and TRBJ1-2, with 9 bases identical to TRBD1. J was trimmed by 7 bases and V by 2 bases; bases with no gene match: 5. The length of the CDR3 is 14 residues. The CDR3 sequence: CASSLTGGITGYTF. As DNA, the CDR3 is TGTGCCAGCAGTTTAACAGGGGGCATAACTGGCTACACCTTC.

The chain has TRBV27 and TRBJ1-1; no definite D call. CDR3 length equals 14 residues. V was shortened by 5 bases and J by 5 bases, with 15 bases between the two germline ends. Germline-derived CDR1 and CDR2 are MNHEY and SMNVEV (reference sequence). The CDR3 nucleotides read TGTGCCAGCAGTAAGGGCAAGGGAGGGACTGAAGCTTTCTTT. It specifies CASSKGKGGTEAFF.

In DNA, the CDR3 is TGTGCCAGCAGTGGACACCTCGAGCAGTACTTC. Encoded protein: CASSGHLEQYF. The V call is TRBV6-2 or TRBV6-3, the J call TRBJ2-7, with a possible D match to TRBD1 (5 bases). The V end was cut by 5 bases, the J end by 6 bases, with 8 bases between. This CDR3 is built from 11 residues. Germline V CDR1 and CDR2: MNHEY, SVGEGT.

In this sample, this clonotype turned up a few times. V usage is TRBV4-2 and J usage is TRBJ2-3, with TRBD2 matching over 9 bases. Germline trimming cut 4 bases from V and 6 bases from J; bases unmatched to any gene: 11. Germline CDR1 and CDR2: LGHNA and YNFKEQ. The CDR3 loop spans 16 amino acids. CDR3 in DNA: TGTGCCAGCAGCCTCTATGTAGCGGGGGCAACTGATACGCAGTATTTT. Translated: CASSLYVAGATDTQYF.

The chain combines TRBV7-8 with TRBJ1-5, with 7 bases that match TRBD1. This CDR3 has 17 residues. In germline, CDR1 is SGHVS, CDR2 FQNEAQ. Trimming removed 2 bases from V and 4 bases from J; junction bases left unmatched: 11. CDR3 protein: CASSLPQQGQPNQPQHF. CDR3 coding DNA: TGTGCCAGCAGCTTACCCCAACAGGGACAGCCTAATCAGCCCCAGCATTTT.

The chain carries TRBV19 and TRBJ1-3; D unclear. CDR3 length: 15 residues. Germline V CDR1 and CDR2: LNHDA, SQIVND (reference sequence). Trimming stripped 0 bases from V and 3 bases from J, with 9 bases between. CDR3 region: CASSIDQRDGNTIYF. As DNA, the CDR3 is TGTGCCAGTAGTATAGATCAAAGGGATGGAAACACCATATATTTT.

The J gene is TRBJ2-7, the V gene TRBV12-3 or TRBV12-4, with D possibly being TRBD1 (5 bases). The CDR3 covers 15 residues. Trimming removed 5 bases from V and 0 bases from J, with 14 bases in between. The CDR3 DNA follows: TGTGCCAGCAGTCAAGACAGCACTTCCTCCTACGAGCAGTACTTC. Its translation: CASSQDSTSSYEQYF.

The table lists this clonotype with many counts. This sequence joins TRBV12-3 or TRBV12-4 and TRBJ2-3, with D possibly TRBD1 on 5 matching bases. The CDR3 extends over 14 amino acids. V dropped 10 bases and J dropped 2 bases, with 16 bases sitting between them. CDR3 in DNA: TGTGCCACCCGATTGGGCAGGGTCACAGATACGCAGTATTTT. It translates to CATRLGRVTDTQYF.

This clonotype was detected ten times or more. The chain links TRBV7-8 to TRBJ2-7; D assignment may be TRBD1 or TRBD2 (5 bases each). Germline lookup yields CDR1 SGHVS and CDR2 FQNEAQ. The V end was cut by 1 base, the J end by 6 bases, with 16 bases between. The CDR3 has 15 amino acids. CDR3 nucleotides: TGTGCCAGCAGCTTAGAGAGAGGGACGGCTTCCGAGCAGTACTTC. Protein product: CASSLERGTASEQYF. Full variable domain (remainder filled in from reference TRBV7-8 and TRBJ2-7): GAGVSQSPRYKVAKRGQDVALRCDPISGHVSLFWYQQALGQGPEFLTYFQNEAQLDKSGLPSDRFFAERPEGSVSTLKIQRTQQEDSAVYLCASSLERGTASEQYFGPGTRLTVT.